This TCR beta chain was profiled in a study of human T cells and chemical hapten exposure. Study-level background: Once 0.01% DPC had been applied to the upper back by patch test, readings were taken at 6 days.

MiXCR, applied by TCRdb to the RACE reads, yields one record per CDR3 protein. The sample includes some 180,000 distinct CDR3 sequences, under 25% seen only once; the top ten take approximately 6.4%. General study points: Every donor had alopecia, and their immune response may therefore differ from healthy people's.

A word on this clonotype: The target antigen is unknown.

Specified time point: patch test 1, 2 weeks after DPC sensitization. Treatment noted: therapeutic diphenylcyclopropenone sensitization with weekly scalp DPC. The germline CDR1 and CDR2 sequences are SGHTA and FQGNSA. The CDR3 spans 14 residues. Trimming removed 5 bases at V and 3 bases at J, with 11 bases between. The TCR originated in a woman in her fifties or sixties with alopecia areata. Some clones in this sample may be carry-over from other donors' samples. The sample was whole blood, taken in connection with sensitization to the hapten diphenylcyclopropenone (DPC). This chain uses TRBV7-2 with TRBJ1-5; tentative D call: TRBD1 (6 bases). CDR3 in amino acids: CASSNDRPNQPQHF. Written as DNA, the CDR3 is TGTGCCAGCAGCAATGACAGGCCCAATCAGCCCCAGCATTTT.